This TCR beta chain emerged from a study of blood T cells in healthy people across ages. Findings and limits, study-wide: While age rose, TCR beta diversity per million T cells dropped in a roughly linear way. Relative to aged donors, long-lived donors carried more naive CD4+ cells and displayed higher diversity.

The second PCR ran about 6 to 11 cycles with a sample-barcoded 5' primer and J-beta primers. Every single cDNA molecule received a tag from a template-switch adaptor with 12 random nucleotides. TCRdb used MiXCR to reprocess the 5' RACE reads, holding one entry per CDR3 protein. The table includes hundreds of thousands of distinct CDR3 sequences, under 55% detected once. CDR1 is DFQATT and CDR2 is SNEGSKA in the germline V gene (reference sequence). The CDR3 extends over 14 amino acids. This clonotype appeared a single time. The target antigen is unknown. The sequencing input was blood. The sequence was obtained from a man in his sixties in good health. The rearrangement links TRBV20-1 to TRBJ2-1; TRBD2 matches at 10 bases. The J call may be incorrect, as the DNA end agrees better with TRBJ2-7. DNA for the CDR3: TGCAGTGCTGCTAGCGGGAGCTCCTACAATGAGCAGTACTTC. Translated, it gives CSAASGSSYNEQYF.